This is a list of T cell receptor beta chains from one sample in a study of blood T cells in healthy people across ages. TCRdb reanalysed the 5' RACE reads using MiXCR and keeps one entry per CDR3 protein. This sample carries 600,000 to 900,000 distinct CDR3 sequences, roughly 24% of them seen once, and the ten largest clones take 2.5% to 3.5%. The data were also submitted as part of a second study, on T cells of mothers and their children.

What was sequenced was blood. The receptors shown here come from a boy aged 5-17 years in good health. Each CDR3 is given without its conserved first and last residue. Rows may omit the clone size; those that give it use once, few, many or a size class.

size: .
J: TRBJ1-1
V: TRBV24-1
CDR3: ATSGMNTEAF

size: .
J: TRBJ1-2
V: TRBV18
CDR3: ASSSKDMPYGYT

size: .
J: TRBJ2-7
V: TRBV29-1
CDR3: SVEGKGSYEQY

size: .
J: TRBJ2-1
V: TRBV7-2
CDR3: ASSLGLAGGQF

size: .
J: TRBJ2-7
V: TRBV5-1
CDR3: ASSLRGVGTHEQY

size: .
J: .
V: TRBV7-2
CDR3: ASSLRPAGWDEQY

size: many
J: TRBJ1-1
V: TRBV7-9
CDR3: ASSVNTEAF

size: few
J: TRBJ2-1
V: TRBV29-1
CDR3: SVDGTDYNEQF

size: .
J: TRBJ2-5
V: TRBV10-2
CDR3: ASRRGAGGQGETQY

size: few
J: TRBJ2-1
V: TRBV18
CDR3: ASSPRLAGGRFRYNEQF

size: .
J: TRBJ1-3
V: TRBV29-1
CDR3: SVEESISDYTIY

size: few
J: TRBJ1-6
V: TRBV2
CDR3: ASSPDSSYNSPLH

size: few
J: TRBJ1-5
V: TRBV12-3/TRBV12-4
CDR3: ASRTGDNSNQPQH

size: once
J: TRBJ1-4
V: TRBV7-2
CDR3: ASSLGAPMV

size: few
J: TRBJ2-1
V: TRBV7-9
CDR3: ASSPSWSSYNEQF

size: few
J: TRBJ2-1
V: TRBV7-9
CDR3: ASSPLRGSGENNEQF

size: .
J: TRBJ2-3
V: TRBV14
CDR3: ASSQVGHTGDTQY

size: few
J: TRBJ1-4
V: TRBV20-1
CDR3: SARGPLGKTNEKLF

size: .
J: TRBJ1-2
V: TRBV12-3/TRBV12-4
CDR3: ASSPAGRDYGYT

size: few
J: TRBJ1-2
V: TRBV12-3/TRBV12-4
CDR3: ASSSSETGGSSGGYT

size: .
J: TRBJ2-3
V: TRBV13
CDR3: ASSERGEETDTQY

size: .
J: TRBJ2-2
V: TRBV2
CDR3: ASSVRLSNTGELF

size: .
J: TRBJ2-5
V: TRBV4-1
CDR3: ASSQDRRGGAIEQY

size: many
J: TRBJ2-1
V: TRBV24-1
CDR3: ATSELGTSGYNEQF

size: few
J: TRBJ2-5
V: TRBV12-3/TRBV12-4
CDR3: ASSRSVKTQY

size: .
J: TRBJ1-4
V: TRBV9
CDR3: ASSAWTGGNEKLF

size: .
J: TRBJ2-5
V: TRBV5-1
CDR3: ASSLVGDLETQY

size: .
J: TRBJ2-3
V: TRBV20-1
CDR3: SAPRGGREDTQY

size: .
J: TRBJ1-5
V: TRBV11-2
CDR3: ASSLSRQTPQH

size: .
J: TRBJ1-5
V: TRBV18
CDR3: ASSPRTNQPQH

size: few
J: TRBJ2-1
V: TRBV13
CDR3: ASSAGGGVEQF

size: .
J: TRBJ2-1
V: TRBV3-1
CDR3: ASSQDQHGGYNEQF

size: .
J: .
V: TRBV29-1
CDR3: SVVPPGWAAGNEQF

size: .
J: TRBJ2-1
V: TRBV12-3/TRBV12-4
CDR3: ASSPLSGGRSSYNEQF

size: .
J: TRBJ1-1
V: TRBV29-1
CDR3: SVPGGGTEAF

size: few
J: TRBJ1-4
V: TRBV10-3
CDR3: AISDQGPEKLF

size: .
J: TRBJ2-1
V: TRBV7-3
CDR3: ASSLISGAGGEDEQF

size: many
J: TRBJ1-2
V: TRBV2
CDR3: ASRDQGNYGYT

size: .
J: TRBJ2-5
V: TRBV6-5
CDR3: ASSPTRGHETQY

size: .
J: TRBJ2-1
V: TRBV29-1
CDR3: SATTGSSYNEQF

size: few
J: TRBJ2-7
V: TRBV12-3/TRBV12-4
CDR3: ASSLRQARGAYEQY

size: .
J: TRBJ2-3
V: TRBV12-3/TRBV12-4
CDR3: ASSLSGGPYTDTQY

size: few
J: TRBJ1-1
V: TRBV19
CDR3: ASSMGTPEAF

size: .
J: TRBJ2-7
V: TRBV6-5
CDR3: ASSSGPEAYEQY

size: once
J: .
V: TRBV20-1
CDR3: SARSGDNEQF

size: .
J: TRBJ2-1
V: TRBV5-6
CDR3: ASSPNQPYNEQF

size: .
J: TRBJ1-5
V: TRBV28
CDR3: ASSPDNQPQH

size: many
J: TRBJ2-5
V: TRBV12-3/TRBV12-4
CDR3: ASSQTEGGETQY

size: few
J: TRBJ2-1
V: TRBV29-1
CDR3: SVETPSAYNEQF

size: few
J: TRBJ2-1
V: TRBV12-3/TRBV12-4
CDR3: ASSSSSGGSYNEQF

size: .
J: TRBJ2-3
V: TRBV10-3
CDR3: AIRGGHMTHYTDTQY

size: many
J: TRBJ2-1
V: TRBV6-2/TRBV6-3
CDR3: ASSPPYNEQF

size: few
J: TRBJ2-2
V: TRBV12-3/TRBV12-4
CDR3: ASSIQGPNTGELF

size: few
J: .
V: TRBV29-1
CDR3: SVASQLAGGNEQF

size: .
J: TRBJ1-4
V: TRBV21-1
CDR3: ASSKSTGKLF

size: few
J: TRBJ1-5
V: TRBV27
CDR3: ASSNTGFGQPQH

size: .
J: .
V: TRBV29-1
CDR3: SVGGGPRETQY

size: few
J: TRBJ2-3
V: TRBV5-1
CDR3: ASSGGGPTDTQY